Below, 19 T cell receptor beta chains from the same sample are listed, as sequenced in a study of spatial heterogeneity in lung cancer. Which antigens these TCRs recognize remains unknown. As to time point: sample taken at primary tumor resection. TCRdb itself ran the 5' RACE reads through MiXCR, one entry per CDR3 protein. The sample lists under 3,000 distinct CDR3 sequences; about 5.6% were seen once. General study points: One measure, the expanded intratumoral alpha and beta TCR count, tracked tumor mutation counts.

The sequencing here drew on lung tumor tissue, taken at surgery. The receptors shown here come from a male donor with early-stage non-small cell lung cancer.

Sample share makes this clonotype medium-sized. CDR3 coding DNA: TGCAGCGCCGCCGGGGCGGGAGCGGGCACAGATACGCAGTATTTT. Translation: CSAAGAGAGTDTQYF. The chain recombines TRBV29-1 with TRBJ2-3; 7 bases match TRBD2. V trimming: 7 bases; J trimming: 1 base; junction bases outside the gene matches: 11. There are 15 residues in the CDR3. CDR1 is SQVTM, CDR2 ANQGSEA, per germline.

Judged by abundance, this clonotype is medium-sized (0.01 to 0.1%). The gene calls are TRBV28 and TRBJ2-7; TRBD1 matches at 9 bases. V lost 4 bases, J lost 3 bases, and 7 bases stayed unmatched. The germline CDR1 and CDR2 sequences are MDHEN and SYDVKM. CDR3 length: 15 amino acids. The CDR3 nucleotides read TGTGCCAGCAGTTCGAGGACAGGGGCGAGCTACGAGCAGTACTTC. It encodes CASSSRTGASYEQYF. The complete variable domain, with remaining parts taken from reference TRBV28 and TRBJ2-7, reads DVKVTQSSRYLVKRTGEKVFLECVQDMDHENMFWYRQDPGLGLRLIYFSYDVKMKEKGDIPEGYSVSREKKERFSLILESASTNQTSMYLCASSSRTGASYEQYFGPGTRLTVT.

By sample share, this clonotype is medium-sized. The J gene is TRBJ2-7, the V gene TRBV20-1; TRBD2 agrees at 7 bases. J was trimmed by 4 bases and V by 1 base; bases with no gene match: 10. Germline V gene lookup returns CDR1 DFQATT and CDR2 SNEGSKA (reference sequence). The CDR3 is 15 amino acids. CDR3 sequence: CSARGVAGERYEQYF. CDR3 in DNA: TGCAGTGCTAGAGGGGTGGCGGGAGAACGATACGAGCAGTACTTC.

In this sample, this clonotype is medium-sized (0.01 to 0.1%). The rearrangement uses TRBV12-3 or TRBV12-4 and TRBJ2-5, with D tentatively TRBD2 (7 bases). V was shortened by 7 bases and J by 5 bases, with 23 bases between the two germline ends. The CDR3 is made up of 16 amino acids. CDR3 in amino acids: CASNRGAIPRLETQYF. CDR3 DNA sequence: TGTGCCAGCAATCGGGGGGCGATCCCCCGGTTGGAGACCCAGTACTTC.

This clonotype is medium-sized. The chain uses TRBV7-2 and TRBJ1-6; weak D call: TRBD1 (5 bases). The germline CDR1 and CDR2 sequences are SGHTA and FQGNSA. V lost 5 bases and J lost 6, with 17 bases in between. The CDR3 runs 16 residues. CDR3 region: CASSPGGYGGNSPLHF. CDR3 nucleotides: TGTGCCAGCAGCCCAGGAGGTTATGGGGGTAATTCACCCCTCCACTTT. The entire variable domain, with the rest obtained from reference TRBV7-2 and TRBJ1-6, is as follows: GAGVSQSPSNKVTEKGKDVELRCDPISGHTALYWYRQSLGQGLEFLIYFQGNSAPDKSGLPSDRFSAERTGGSVSTLTIQRTQQEDSAVYLCASSPGGYGGNSPLHFGNGTRLTVT.

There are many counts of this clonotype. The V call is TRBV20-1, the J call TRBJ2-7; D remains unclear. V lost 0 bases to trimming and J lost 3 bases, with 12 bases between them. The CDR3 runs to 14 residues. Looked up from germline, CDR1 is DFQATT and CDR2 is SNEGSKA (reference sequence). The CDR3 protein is CSARDPLGNYEQYF. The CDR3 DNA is TGCAGTGCTAGAGATCCCCTTGGAAACTACGAGCAGTACTTC.

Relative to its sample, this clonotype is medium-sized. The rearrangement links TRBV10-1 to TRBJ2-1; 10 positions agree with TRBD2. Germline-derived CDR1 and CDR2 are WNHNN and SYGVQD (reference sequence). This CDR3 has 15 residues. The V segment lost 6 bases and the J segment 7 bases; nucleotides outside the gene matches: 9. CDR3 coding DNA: TGCGCCAGCAGCGAAAATAGCGGGAGGATTAATGAGCAGTTCTTC. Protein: CASSENSGRINEQFF.

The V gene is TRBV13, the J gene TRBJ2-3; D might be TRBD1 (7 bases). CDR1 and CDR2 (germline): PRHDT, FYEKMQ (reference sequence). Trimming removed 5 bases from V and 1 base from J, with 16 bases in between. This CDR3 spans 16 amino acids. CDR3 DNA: TGTGCCAGCAGCATTCACAGGGGAGGAGGCACAGATACGCAGTATTTT. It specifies CASSIHRGGGTDTQYF.

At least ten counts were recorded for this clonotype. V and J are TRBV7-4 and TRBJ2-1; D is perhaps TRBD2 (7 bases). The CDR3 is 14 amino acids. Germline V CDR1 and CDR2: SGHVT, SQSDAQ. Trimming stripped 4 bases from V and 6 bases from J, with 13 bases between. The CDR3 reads CASSSRGGSNEQFF. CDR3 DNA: TGTGCCAGCAGCTCCAGGGGAGGGAGCAATGAGCAGTTCTTC. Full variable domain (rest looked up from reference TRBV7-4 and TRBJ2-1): GAGVSQSPRYKVAKRGRDVALRCDSISGHVTLYWYRQTLGQGSEVLTYSQSDAQRDKSGRPSGRFSAERPERSVSTLKIQRTEQGDSAVYLCASSSRGGSNEQFFGPGTRLTVL.

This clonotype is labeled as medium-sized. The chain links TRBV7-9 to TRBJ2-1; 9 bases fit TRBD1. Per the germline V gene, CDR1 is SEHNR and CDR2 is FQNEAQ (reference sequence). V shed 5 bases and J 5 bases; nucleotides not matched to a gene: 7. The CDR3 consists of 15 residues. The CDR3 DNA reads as TGTGCCAGCAGCCTATCACAGGGGGCGGACAATGAGCAGTTCTTC. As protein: CASSLSQGADNEQFF.

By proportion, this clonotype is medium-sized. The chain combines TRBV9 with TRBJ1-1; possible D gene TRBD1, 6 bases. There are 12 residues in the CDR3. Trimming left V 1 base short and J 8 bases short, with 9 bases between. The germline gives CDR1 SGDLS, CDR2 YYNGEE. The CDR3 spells CASSVQQGEAFF. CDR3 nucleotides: TGTGCCAGCAGCGTACAACAGGGAGAAGCTTTCTTT.

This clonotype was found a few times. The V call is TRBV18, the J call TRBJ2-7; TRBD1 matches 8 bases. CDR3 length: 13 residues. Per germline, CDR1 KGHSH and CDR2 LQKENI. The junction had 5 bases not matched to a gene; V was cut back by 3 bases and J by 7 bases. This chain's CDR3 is CASSPQGAGEQYF. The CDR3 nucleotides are TGTGCCAGCTCACCGCAGGGGGCGGGGGAGCAGTACTTC.

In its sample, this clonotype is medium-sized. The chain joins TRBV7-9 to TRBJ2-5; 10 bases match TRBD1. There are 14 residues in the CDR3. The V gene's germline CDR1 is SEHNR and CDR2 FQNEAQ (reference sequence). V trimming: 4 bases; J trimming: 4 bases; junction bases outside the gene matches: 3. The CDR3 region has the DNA TGTGCCAGCAGCTCGCGGACAGGGGGAGAGACCCAGTACTTC. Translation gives CASSSRTGGETQYF.

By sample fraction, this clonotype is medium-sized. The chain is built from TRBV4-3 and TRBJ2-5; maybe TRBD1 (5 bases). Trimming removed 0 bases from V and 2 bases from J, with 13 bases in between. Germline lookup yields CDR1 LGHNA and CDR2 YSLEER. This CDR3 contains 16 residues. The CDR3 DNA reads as TGCGCCAGCAGCCAAGAGGCAGGGTGGGCTCAAGAGACCCAGTACTTC. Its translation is CASSQEAGWAQETQYF.

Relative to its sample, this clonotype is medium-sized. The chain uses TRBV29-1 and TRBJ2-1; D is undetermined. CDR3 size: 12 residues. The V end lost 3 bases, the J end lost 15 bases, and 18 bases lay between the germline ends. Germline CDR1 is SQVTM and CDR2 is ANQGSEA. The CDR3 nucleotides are TGCAGCGTTGATTTGGGGTGGCTCGCCCTGTTCTTC. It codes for CSVDLGWLALFF.

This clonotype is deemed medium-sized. This chain's CDR3 is CASSQWEGNNYNEQFF. CDR3 DNA: TGTGCCAGCAGCCAGTGGGAGGGGAACAACTACAATGAGCAGTTCTTC. The V gene is TRBV3-1, the J gene TRBJ2-1; 7 positions match TRBD2. This CDR3 comprises 16 residues. Per germline, CDR1 LGHDT and CDR2 YNNKEL (reference sequence). J was trimmed by 3 bases and V by 3 bases; bases with no gene match: 8.

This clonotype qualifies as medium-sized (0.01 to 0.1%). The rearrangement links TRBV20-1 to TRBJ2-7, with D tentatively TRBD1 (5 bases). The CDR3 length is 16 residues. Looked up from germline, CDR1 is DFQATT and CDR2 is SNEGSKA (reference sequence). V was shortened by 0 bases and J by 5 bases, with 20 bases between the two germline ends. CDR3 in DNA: TGCAGTGCTAGAGATCCAGAATGGCAGGGATCCAACGAGCAGTACTTC. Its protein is CSARDPEWQGSNEQYF.

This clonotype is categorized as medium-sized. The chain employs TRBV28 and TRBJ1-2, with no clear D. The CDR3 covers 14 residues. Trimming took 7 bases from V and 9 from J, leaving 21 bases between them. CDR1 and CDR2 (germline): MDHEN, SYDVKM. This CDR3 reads CASNFLKGPGRYTF. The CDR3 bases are TGTGCCAGCAATTTCTTAAAAGGACCCGGGCGCTACACCTTC.

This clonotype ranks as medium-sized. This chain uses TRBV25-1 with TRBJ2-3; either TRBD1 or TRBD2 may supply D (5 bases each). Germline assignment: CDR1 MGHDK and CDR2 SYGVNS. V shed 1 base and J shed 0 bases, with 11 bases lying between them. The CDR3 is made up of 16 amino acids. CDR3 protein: CASSEWGRLSTDTQYF. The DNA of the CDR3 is TGTGCCAGCAGTGAATGGGGACGGTTGAGCACAGATACGCAGTATTTT.